This T cell receptor beta chain stems from a study of identifying expanded T cells in peripheral blood. Findings and limits, study-wide: Across healthy donors, higher total template counts meant significantly greater two-week count variance.

Per the germline V gene, CDR1 is LGHNA and CDR2 is YNFKEQ. Trimming cost V 0 bases and J 5 bases, with 21 bases left between them. The CDR3 spans 18 residues. Points on this clone: Its antigen remains unidentified.

Assay used: immunoSEQ multiplex PCR; TCRdb lists only in-frame clones, some missing. This sample has about 74,000 clones, with 84% found just once. The rearrangement links TRBV4-2 to TRBJ2-3, with D possibly matching TRBD2 (5 bases). The sample consisted of blood. This sequence originates from a person aged 18-70 years in good health. CDR3 DNA: TGTGCCAGCAGCCAAGACCCGGCTAGCCCATCTGGCGGAGATACGCAGTATTTT. This codes for CASSQDPASPSGGDTQYF.